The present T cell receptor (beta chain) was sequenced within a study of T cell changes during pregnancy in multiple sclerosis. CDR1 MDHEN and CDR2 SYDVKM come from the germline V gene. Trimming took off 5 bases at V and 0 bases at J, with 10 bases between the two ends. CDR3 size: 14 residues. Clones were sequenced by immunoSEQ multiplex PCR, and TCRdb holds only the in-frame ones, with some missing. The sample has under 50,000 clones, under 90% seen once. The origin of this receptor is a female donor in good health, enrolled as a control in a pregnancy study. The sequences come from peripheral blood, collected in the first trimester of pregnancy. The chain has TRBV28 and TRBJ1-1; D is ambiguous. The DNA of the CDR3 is TGTGCCAGCAGTCCCCTTTTAATGAACACTGAAGCTTTCTTT. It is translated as CASSPLLMNTEAFF.